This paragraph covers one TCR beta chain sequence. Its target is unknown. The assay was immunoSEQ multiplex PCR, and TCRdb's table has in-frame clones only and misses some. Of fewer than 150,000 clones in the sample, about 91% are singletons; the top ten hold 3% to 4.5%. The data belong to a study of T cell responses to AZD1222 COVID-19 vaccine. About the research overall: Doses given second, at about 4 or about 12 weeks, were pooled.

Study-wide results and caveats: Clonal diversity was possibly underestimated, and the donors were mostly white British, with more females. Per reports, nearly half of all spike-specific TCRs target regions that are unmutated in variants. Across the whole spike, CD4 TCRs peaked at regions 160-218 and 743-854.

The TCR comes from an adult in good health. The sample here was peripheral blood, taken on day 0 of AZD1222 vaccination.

In nucleotides, the CDR3 is TGTGCCAGCTCACCGACCGCCGGGGAGAACTATGGCTACACCTTC. Its protein product is CASSPTAGENYGYTF. V usage is TRBV18 and J usage is TRBJ1-2, with unresolved D. Trimming cost V 3 bases and J 2 bases, with 13 bases left between them. In germline, CDR1 is KGHSH, CDR2 LQKENI. The CDR3 covers 15 residues. Full variable domain (outside the CDR3, taken from reference TRBV18 and TRBJ1-2): NAGVMQNPRHLVRRRGQEARLRCSPMKGHSHVYWYRQLPEEGLKFMVYLQKENIIDESGMPKERFSAEFPKEGPSILRIQQVVRGDSAAYFCASSPTAGENYGYTFGSGTRLTVV.